The 11 T cell receptor beta chains below come from one sample, sequenced in a study of T cells in tuberculosis. Sequencing used immunoSEQ multiplex PCR; TCRdb keeps in-frame clones, though not all of them. The table lists 40,000 to 50,000 clones, 95% of them singletons. Sequencing was performed on PBMCs. Receptors originate from a donor aged 10-30 years with latent tuberculosis or without tuberculosis infection.

This sequence joins TRBV6-5 and TRBJ1-5, with 7 bases that match TRBD1. V lost 7 bases and J lost 5; bases outside the gene matches: 5. Germline V lookup: CDR1 MNHEY, CDR2 SVGAGI. The CDR3 contains 13 residues. CDR3 in amino acids: CASTEGGDQPQHF. Here the CDR3 DNA reads TGTGCCAGCACCGAAGGGGGCGATCAGCCCCAGCATTTT.

The chain couples TRBV6-1 to TRBJ2-5; tentatively, D is TRBD2 (5 bases). CDR1 is MNHNS, CDR2 SASEGT, per germline. The CDR3 contains 17 residues. V lost 2 bases and J lost 2, with 18 bases in between. Here the CDR3 DNA reads TGTGCCAGCAGTGAATTAAGTCGGGGTTCGGGTCAAGAGACCCAGTACTTC. Translation: CASSELSRGSGQETQYF.

The gene calls are TRBV6-6 and TRBJ1-2, with D possibly matching TRBD1 (5 bases). Looked up from germline, CDR1 is MNHNY and CDR2 is SVGAGI (reference sequence). The ends were cut back, 5 bases at V and 0 bases at J, with 10 bases in the middle. The CDR3 runs 14 residues. CDR3 region: CASSPGTSNYGYTF. The CDR3 DNA reads TGTGCCAGCAGTCCAGGGACTTCTAACTATGGCTACACCTTC.

In its sample, this clone was seen once. The chain couples TRBV5-1 to TRBJ2-1; TRBD2 matches at 7 bases. This CDR3 has 17 residues. Germline V lookup: CDR1 SGHRS, CDR2 YFSETQ. Trimming cost V 0 bases and J 2 bases; bases outside gene matches: 8. CDR3 sequence: CASSLVGLAATYNEQFF. The CDR3 DNA reads as TGCGCCAGCAGCTTGGTAGGGCTAGCGGCAACCTACAATGAGCAGTTCTTC.

The chain uses TRBV6-5 and TRBJ1-1; D not certain. CDR1 and CDR2 (germline): MNHEY, SVGAGI. The CDR3 loop spans 14 amino acids. V was shortened by 3 bases and J by 4 bases, with 12 bases between the two germline ends. CDR3 residues: CASSYGGLTTEAFF. CDR3 DNA: TGTGCCAGCAGTTATGGCGGTTTAACCACTGAAGCTTTCTTT.

The chain joins TRBV28 to TRBJ1-5; 9 nucleotides align to TRBD1. V was pared by 5 bases and J by 7 bases, with 6 bases of the junction left unmatched. Germline V gives CDR1 MDHEN, CDR2 SYDVKM. The CDR3 runs 14 residues. Written as DNA, the CDR3 is TGTGCCAGCAGTCCGGGACAGGGCACGCAGCCCCAGCATTTT. Translated: CASSPGQGTQPQHF.

The V gene is TRBV28, the J gene TRBJ1-1; D is perhaps TRBD1 (6 bases). V shed 11 bases and J shed 0 bases, with 16 bases lying between them. Germline loops: CDR1 MDHEN, CDR2 SYDVKM. This CDR3 region has 14 residues. The CDR3 loop reads CASVQGGLNTEAFF. The CDR3 DNA follows: TGTGCCTCCGTACAAGGGGGTCTGAACACTGAAGCTTTCTTT.

For this clone: Germline is not matched at one junction end, which may reflect a read error. This chain connects TRBV7-2 to TRBJ2-1, with 10 bases identical to TRBD2. The CDR3 is 14 residues long. Looked up from germline, CDR1 is SGHTA and CDR2 is FQGNSA. CDR3 coding DNA: TGTGCCACCAGCGGGGGGGCGTCCTACAATGAGCAGTTCTTC. As protein: CATSGGASYNEQFF.

This chain links TRBV4-3 with TRBJ2-3; 10 positions match TRBD1. The germline V gene encodes CDR1 LGHNA and CDR2 YSLEER. The V segment lost 0 bases and the J segment 4 bases; nucleotides outside the gene matches: 4. The CDR3 length is 16 residues. CDR3 protein: CASSQDRGTGADTQYF. The CDR3 DNA sequence: TGCGCCAGCAGCCAAGATCGGGGGACAGGGGCAGATACGCAGTATTTT.

The V and J genes are TRBV25-1 and TRBJ1-1; D is ambiguous. The length of the CDR3 is 14 residues. Trimming left V 1 base short and J 1 base short, with 7 bases between. Germline-derived CDR1 and CDR2 are MGHDK and SYGVNS. The chain's CDR3 is CASSESRGNTEAFF. In DNA form, the CDR3 reads TGTGCCAGCAGTGAATCGAGAGGGAACACTGAAGCTTTCTTT.

The chain joins TRBV11-1 to TRBJ1-1; possibly TRBD1 for D (6 bases). The CDR3 runs to 13 residues. The germline V gene encodes CDR1 SGHAT and CDR2 FQDESV (reference sequence). V was pared by 4 bases and J by 3 bases, with 9 bases between. The CDR3 region has the DNA TGTGCCAGCAGCTACAGGGTGTACACTGAAGCTTTCTTT. It yields the protein CASSYRVYTEAFF.